These 19 T cell receptor beta chains share one sample of origin, sequenced in a study of cytomegalovirus exposure and HLA in healthy donors. Use of 60 Vbeta and 13 Jbeta primers characterized the PCR. Profiling relied on immunoSEQ multiplex PCR, and the TCRdb table lists in-frame clones only, not all of them. The data contain about 94,000 clones, around 76% of them seen just once; the ten biggest clones take up roughly 6.9%. The specimen sequenced was PBMCs. The source of these receptors is a man aged 35 to 55 in good health and CMV-seropositive.

The chain employs TRBV4-1 and TRBJ1-2; D is uncertain. V gave up 1 base and J gave up 2 bases, with 11 bases separating them. The CDR3 is 15 residues long. Germline V gene lookup returns CDR1 MGHRA and CDR2 YSYEKL. The CDR3 nucleotides read TGCGCCAGCAGCCAAGGAGGGAACCAGAACTATGGCTACACCTTC. Residues: CASSQGGNQNYGYTF.

The table lists this clone with a count of one. This sequence joins TRBV14 and TRBJ1-5; D gene ambiguous. V lost 0 bases, J lost 7 bases, and 7 bases lay in between. This CDR3 region has 13 residues. Germline-derived CDR1 and CDR2 are SGHDN and FVKESK. The CDR3 region has the DNA TGTGCCAGCAGCCAAGACCGAGGCCAGCCCCAGCATTTT. It encodes CASSQDRGQPQHF.

The rearrangement uses TRBV2 and TRBJ2-2, with TRBD1 identical over 7 bases. The germline CDR1 and CDR2 sequences are SNHLY and FYNNEI. There are 15 residues in the CDR3. Trimming took 8 bases from V and 4 from J; bases not matched to a gene: 10. The chain's CDR3 is CASSFQAGGTGELFF. As DNA, the CDR3 is TGTGCCAGCTCCTTCCAAGCAGGGGGCACCGGGGAGCTGTTTTTT. Combining the CDR3 with reference TRBV2 and TRBJ2-2 gives the whole variable domain EPEVTQTPSHQVTQMGQEVILRCVPISNHLYFYWYRQILGQKVEFLVSFYNNEISEKSEIFDDQFSVERPDGSNFTLKIRSTKLEDSAMYFCASSFQAGGTGELFFGEGSRLTVL.

In DNA form, the CDR3 reads TGTGCCAGCAGCCCACAGACAGGGTCGGTTGAGGATGAGCAGTTCTTC. This sequence encodes CASSPQTGSVEDEQFF. The gene calls are TRBV5-4 and TRBJ2-1; 7 nucleotides align to TRBD1. This CDR3 spans 16 amino acids. The V segment lost 4 bases and the J segment 8 bases; nucleotides outside the gene matches: 15. Per the germline V gene, CDR1 is SGHNT and CDR2 is YYREEE (reference sequence).

V and J are TRBV19 and TRBJ2-1; D not resolved. Trimming cost V 3 bases and J 12 bases, with 12 bases left between them. CDR3 length: 12 amino acids. Germline values: CDR1 LNHDA, CDR2 SQIVND (reference sequence). CDR3 loop: CASSMNSYVQFF. The CDR3 DNA follows: TGTGCCAGTAGTATGAATAGCTACGTGCAGTTCTTC.

The V and J genes are TRBV7-2 and TRBJ1-2; TRBD1 matches at 9 bases. There are 15 residues in the CDR3. Germline assignment: CDR1 SGHTA and CDR2 FQGNSA. V was pared by 4 bases and J by 5 bases, with 8 bases of the junction left unmatched. CDR3 nucleotide sequence: TGTGCCAGCAGCTCTCGGACAGGGGCGAAATATGGCTACACCTTC. It encodes CASSSRTGAKYGYTF.

As DNA, the CDR3 is TGTGCCGCCCGCGGCGGGAGGGCCCCCCCCTACGAGCAGTACTTC. Translated, it gives CAARGGRAPPYEQYF. The chain joins TRBV27 to TRBJ2-7; 9 bases fit TRBD2. Trimming removed 11 bases from V and 2 bases from J; junction bases left unmatched: 13. CDR3 size: 15 residues. CDR1 and CDR2 (germline): MNHEY, SMNVEV (reference sequence).

The V call is TRBV9, the J call TRBJ2-5; D possibly corresponds to TRBD2 (5 bases). V was cut by 3 bases and J by 0 bases, with 6 bases left in between. The CDR3 has 13 amino acids. Germline V lookup: CDR1 SGDLS, CDR2 YYNGEE. The CDR3, as DNA: TGTGCCAGCAGCGGGGAGTACCAAGAGACCCAGTACTTC. Translating gives CASSGEYQETQYF.

The chain links TRBV19 to TRBJ1-2; perhaps TRBD1 as D (6 bases). The germline V gene has CDR1 LNHDA and CDR2 SQIVND (reference sequence). Trimming stripped 4 bases from V and 4 bases from J, with 10 bases between. The CDR3 loop spans 13 amino acids. CDR3 in amino acids: CASSKRGAYGYTF. The CDR3 nucleotides read TGTGCCAGTAGTAAGCGGGGGGCCTATGGCTACACCTTC.

The chain recombines TRBV7-9 with TRBJ2-7; the D gene is possibly TRBD1 (6 bases). Germline V gives CDR1 SEHNR, CDR2 FQNEAQ (reference sequence). V lost 5 bases and J 7 bases, leaving 15 bases between the germline ends. The CDR3 has 13 amino acids. The CDR3 bases are TGTGCCAGCAGCACCGGAGACAGGAGGGAGCAGTACTTC. Protein sequence: CASSTGDRREQYF.

To note about this clone: Sequence at one end of the junction differs from germline and may be a read error. The sample holds other DNA sequences that translate to the same CDR3. This rearrangement joins TRBV19 to TRBJ2-7; 9 nucleotides match TRBD1. The V gene's germline CDR1 is LNHDA and CDR2 SQIVND (reference sequence). There are 15 residues in the CDR3. CDR3 bases: TGCGCCAGTAGTCTGGACGGACAGGGGCCCTACGAGCAGTACTTC. Its translation: CASSLDGQGPYEQYF. The whole variable domain, filled in from reference TRBV19 and TRBJ2-7, reads DGGITQSPKYLFRKEGQNVTLSCEQNLNHDAMYWYRQDPGQGLRLIYYSQIVNDFQKGDIAEGYSVSREKKESFPLTVTSAQKNPTAFYLCASSLDGQGPYEQYFGPGTRLTVT.

This chain uses TRBV5-4 with TRBJ2-1, with D possibly TRBD1 on 6 matching bases. Trimming left V 3 bases short and J 15 bases short, with 19 bases between. Per the germline V gene, CDR1 is SGHNT and CDR2 is YYREEE (reference sequence). This CDR3 spans 13 amino acids. In DNA, the CDR3 is TGTGCCAGCAGCTCCGGCCGACAGGAGTCACTGTTCTTC. Residues: CASSSGRQESLFF.

The rearrangement uses TRBV9 and TRBJ2-7; a possible D gene is TRBD2 (6 bases). CDR1 is SGDLS, CDR2 YYNGEE, per germline. This CDR3 has 15 residues. Trimming left V 2 bases short and J 2 bases short, with 14 bases between. The CDR3 here is CASSVAGAGTYEQYF. The DNA for the CDR3 is TGTGCCAGCAGCGTTGCCGGTGCGGGGACCTACGAGCAGTACTTC.

J is TRBJ2-3 and V is TRBV7-9, with TRBD2 matching 12 bases. The V and J ends lost 3 bases and 1 base, in that order; junction bases with no gene match: 5. Germline assignment: CDR1 SEHNR and CDR2 FQNEAQ (reference sequence). The CDR3 sequence is 17 residues long. CDR3 amino acids: CASSFGASGGGTDTQYF. The CDR3 DNA reads as TGTGCCAGCAGCTTCGGGGCTAGCGGGGGGGGCACAGATACGCAGTATTTT.

This clone showed up just once. The V call is TRBV2, the J call TRBJ2-1; no reliable D call. Looked up from germline, CDR1 is SNHLY and CDR2 is FYNNEI. The V gene lost 7 bases and the J gene lost 5 bases, with 6 bases spanning the gap. This CDR3 has 11 amino acids. Here the CDR3 reads CASTFHNEQFF. As DNA, the CDR3 is TGTGCCAGCACTTTCCACAATGAGCAGTTCTTC.

The J gene is TRBJ1-2, the V gene TRBV6-5; 7 bases map to TRBD1. The CDR3 spans 14 residues. The V gene end was trimmed by 6 bases and the J gene end by 4 bases; junction bases not matched to a gene: 8. Germline values: CDR1 MNHEY, CDR2 SVGAGI. The DNA of the CDR3 is TGTGCCAGCAGGAAGCAGGGGGAGAGCTATGGCTACACCTTC. Protein: CASRKQGESYGYTF.

This clone was seen a few times. This sequence joins TRBV5-1 and TRBJ1-4; 7 bases fit TRBD1. V gave up 0 bases and J gave up 6 bases; unmatched junction bases: 5. The CDR3 length is 15 residues. Germline values: CDR1 SGHRS, CDR2 YFSETQ. DNA of the CDR3: TGCGCCAGCAGCTTGGTGGGCAGGGGGGATGAAAAACTGTTTTTT. The encoded protein is CASSLVGRGDEKLFF.

J is TRBJ2-4 and V is TRBV29-1; 7 nucleotides match TRBD1. Germline V lookup: CDR1 SQVTM, CDR2 ANQGSEA. Unmatched junction bases numbered 28, after V lost 6 bases and J lost 5 bases. This CDR3 comprises 20 residues. CDR3 in amino acids: CSVLFWGSHGTEVLENIQYF. The CDR3 region has the DNA TGCAGCGTCCTATTTTGGGGTTCACACGGGACAGAGGTGTTGGAAAACATTCAGTACTTC.

The chain employs TRBV7-9 and TRBJ2-1; 12 nucleotides match TRBD2. V was clipped by 5 bases and J by 6 bases; unmatched bases: 5. The germline gives CDR1 SEHNR, CDR2 FQNEAQ (reference sequence). This CDR3 is 15 amino acids long. Written as DNA, the CDR3 is TGTGCCAGCAGCCCGACTAGCGGGGGCCCCAATGAGCAGTTCTTC. This gives the protein CASSPTSGGPNEQFF.